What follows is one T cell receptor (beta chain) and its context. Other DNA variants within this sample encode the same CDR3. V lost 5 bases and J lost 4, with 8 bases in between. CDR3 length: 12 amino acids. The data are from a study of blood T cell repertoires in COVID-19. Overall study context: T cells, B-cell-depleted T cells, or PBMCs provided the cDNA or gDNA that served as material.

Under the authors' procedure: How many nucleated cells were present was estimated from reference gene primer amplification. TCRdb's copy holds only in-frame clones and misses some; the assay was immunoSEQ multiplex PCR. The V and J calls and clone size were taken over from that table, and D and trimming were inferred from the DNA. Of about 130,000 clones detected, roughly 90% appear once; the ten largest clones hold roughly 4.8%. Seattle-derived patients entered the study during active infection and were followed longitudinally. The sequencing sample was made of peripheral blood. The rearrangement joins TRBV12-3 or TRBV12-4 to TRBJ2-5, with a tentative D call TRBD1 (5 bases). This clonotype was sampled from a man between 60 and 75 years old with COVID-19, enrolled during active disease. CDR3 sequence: CASSPQGETQYF. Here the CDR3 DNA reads TGTGCCAGCAGTCCTCAGGGAGAGACCCAGTACTTC.